This note documents a single TCR beta chain sequence. These data belong to a study of blood T cell repertoires in COVID-19. Study details: From T cells, B-cell-depleted T cells, or PBMCs came the material, which was cDNA or gDNA.

Trimming removed 7 bases from V and 7 bases from J, with 23 bases in between. The germline V gene encodes CDR1 SQVTM and CDR2 ANQGSEA. The CDR3 spans 15 residues. Study processing details: Estimation of nucleated cell counts relied on the amplification of reference gene primers. Using immunoSEQ multiplex PCR, the repertoire was profiled, and TCRdb retains in-frame clones only, with some absent. From that table come the V and J calls and clone size; the DNA was used to work out D and trimming. The table includes 85,000 to 110,000 clones, approximately 88% detected once. This TCR came from a woman aged 55-70 years with acute or convalescent COVID-19. V usage is TRBV29-1 and J usage is TRBJ2-1; perhaps TRBD2 as D (7 bases). The specimen sequenced was peripheral blood. CDR3 residues: CSARDYRATGNEQFF. The CDR3 DNA is TGCAGCGCCCGGGACTACAGGGCCACGGGGAATGAGCAGTTCTTC.